The 22 T cell receptor beta chains below come from one sample, sequenced in a study of blood T cell repertoires in COVID-19. Measured with immunoSEQ multiplex PCR; TCRdb has only the in-frame clones, and not every one. The sample contains about 350,000 clones, roughly 86% of which appear only once. Sequencing was carried out using peripheral blood. Receptors originate from a man aged 25 to 40 with COVID-19, enrolled during active disease.

The CDR3 spells CATSDSGRGLVNQPQHF. In nucleotides, the CDR3 is TGTGCCACCAGTGACTCGGGCAGGGGGCTGGTCAATCAGCCCCAGCATTTT. This chain joins TRBV24-1 and TRBJ1-5; 8 bases are a match to TRBD1. This CDR3 spans 17 amino acids. In germline, CDR1 is KGHDR, CDR2 SFDVKD. The V and J ends lost 4 bases and 3 bases, in that order; junction bases with no gene match: 10.

The V gene is TRBV6-5, the J gene TRBJ1-6; D might be TRBD1 (5 bases). Between the trimmed V and J ends, which lost 2 bases and 9 bases, there was a span of 14 bases. Germline V gives CDR1 MNHEY, CDR2 SVGAGI. The CDR3 length is 15 residues. The CDR3 protein is CASSYVVTGVSPLHF. The CDR3 nucleotides read TGTGCCAGCAGTTACGTTGTAACAGGTGTTTCACCCCTCCACTTT.

This clone has only one observation. The chain is built from TRBV11-2 and TRBJ2-1; tentatively, D is TRBD1 (5 bases). V was pared by 3 bases and J by 2 bases, with 11 bases between. Germline CDR1 SGHAT, CDR2 FQNNGV. The CDR3 is 15 amino acids. The CDR3 DNA is TGTGCCAGCAGCTTCGAAGGGGCGACCTACAATGAGCAGTTCTTC. This gives the protein CASSFEGATYNEQFF.

The J gene is TRBJ1-5, the V gene TRBV6-2 or TRBV6-3, with unresolved D. The germline V gene encodes CDR1 MNHEY and CDR2 SVGEGT. This CDR3 spans 14 amino acids. Trimming removed 2 bases at V and 6 bases at J, with 11 bases between. The CDR3 region is CASSYTSEVQPQHF. CDR3 bases: TGTGCCAGCAGTTACACGAGTGAAGTTCAGCCCCAGCATTTT.

This clone occurred a few times. The V gene is TRBV7-2, the J gene TRBJ2-6, with D maybe TRBD2 (5 bases). CDR3 length: 16 residues. Germline CDR1 and CDR2: SGHTA and FQGNSA. Trimming took 2 bases from V and 4 from J, leaving 12 bases between them. The CDR3: CASSLMRASGANVLTF. In DNA, the CDR3 is TGTGCCAGCAGCTTAATGCGGGCCAGCGGGGCCAACGTCCTGACTTTC.

The chain combines TRBV28 with TRBJ1-2; 7 bases are a match to TRBD1. Germline CDR1 reads MDHEN; CDR2 reads SYDVKM. V was clipped by 6 bases and J by 8 bases; unmatched bases: 12. This CDR3 has 14 residues. The CDR3 sequence: CASRTGTASWGYTF. CDR3 coding DNA: TGTGCCAGCAGGACCGGGACAGCTTCTTGGGGCTACACCTTC.

This clone showed up just once. The chain carries TRBV6-5 and TRBJ1-3, with 7 nucleotides matching TRBD1. V lost 8 bases to trimming and J lost 0 bases; unmatched junction nucleotides: 4. The CDR3 consists of 14 residues. From germline, CDR1 is MNHEY and CDR2 SVGAGI. CDR3 sequence: CASAGTASGNTIYF. The CDR3 nucleotides read TGTGCCAGCGCCGGGACAGCCTCTGGAAACACCATATATTTT.

The J gene is TRBJ2-3, the V gene TRBV11-3, with 8 bases fitting TRBD2. The V and J ends lost 7 bases and 6 bases, in that order; junction bases with no gene match: 15. Germline CDR1 is SGHNT and CDR2 is YENEEA. There are 16 residues in the CDR3. The CDR3 DNA is TGTGCCAGCAAGGCAGGGCTAGCGGGTCCTATGGATACGCAGTATTTT. Protein sequence: CASKAGLAGPMDTQYF.

A single count supports this clone. The V gene is TRBV28, the J gene TRBJ2-5; weak D call: TRBD2 (5 bases). CDR1 and CDR2 (germline): MDHEN, SYDVKM. Trimming pared 5 bases from V and 2 bases from J, leaving 18 bases between. The CDR3 has 16 amino acids. The CDR3 reads CASSRPESSEQETQYF. The CDR3 DNA follows: TGTGCCAGCAGTCGTCCGGAGAGTAGCGAGCAAGAGACCCAGTACTTC.

This CDR3 reads CASSKRGRTVGAKNIQYF. In nucleotides, the CDR3 is TGTGCCAGCAGCAAAAGGGGAAGAACAGTGGGAGCCAAAAACATTCAGTACTTC. V gene TRBV21-1 combines with J gene TRBJ2-4; the table calls TRBD1, which could not be checked here. TRBV21-1 is a pseudogene locus. The CDR3 covers 18 residues.

This chain connects TRBV7-3 to TRBJ1-5, with D tentatively TRBD1 (5 bases). The germline V gene encodes CDR1 SGHTA and CDR2 FQGTGA. Trimming pared 2 bases from V and 0 bases from J, leaving 8 bases between. This CDR3 comprises 15 residues. The chain's CDR3 is CASSLDSFSNQPQHF. Written as DNA, the CDR3 is TGTGCCAGCAGCTTAGACAGCTTTAGCAATCAGCCCCAGCATTTT.

This clone was seen just once. The V gene is TRBV9, the J gene TRBJ2-2; 12 bases line up with TRBD2. J gave up 6 bases and V 3 bases, and 9 bases lay outside the gene matches. This CDR3 is built from 17 residues. From germline, CDR1 is SGDLS and CDR2 YYNGEE. The CDR3 protein is CASSASGRALFPGELFF. The CDR3 nucleotides read TGTGCCAGCAGCGCTAGCGGGAGGGCCCTTTTCCCCGGGGAGCTGTTTTTT.

The chain joins TRBV4-2 to TRBJ2-2, with a possible D match to TRBD2 (6 bases). The CDR3 totals 16 residues. Germline loops: CDR1 LGHNA, CDR2 YNFKEQ. Trimming removed 0 bases at V and 3 bases at J, with 11 bases between. This CDR3 reads CASSQESGTYTGELFF. The CDR3 DNA sequence: TGTGCCAGCAGCCAAGAATCCGGGACTTACACCGGGGAGCTGTTTTTT.

CDR3 DNA sequence: TGTGCCACCAGAAGGGACAGTAATCAGCCCCAGCATTTT. This encodes CATRRDSNQPQHF. V and J are TRBV24-1 and TRBJ1-5; 7 bases align to TRBD1. The trim removed 7 bases at V and 4 bases at J, leaving 3 bases unmatched. Germline-derived CDR1 and CDR2 are KGHDR and SFDVKD. This CDR3 comprises 13 residues.

The rearrangement links TRBV5-1 to TRBJ2-7; 8 bases map to TRBD1. V lost 3 bases and J lost 0; bases outside the gene matches: 8. The CDR3 is 16 residues long. Germline CDR1 SGHRS, CDR2 YFSETQ. The CDR3 protein is CASSWAGQEISYEQYF. CDR3 in DNA: TGCGCCAGCAGCTGGGCGGGACAGGAGATCTCCTACGAGCAGTACTTC.

This clone was counted a single time. The chain uses TRBV6-2 or TRBV6-3 and TRBJ2-4; D unclear. The CDR3 covers 18 residues. V was shortened by 4 bases and J by 0 bases, with 19 bases between the two germline ends. Germline CDR1 MNHEY, CDR2 SVGEGT. This CDR3 reads CASSSFIKLHLAKNIQYF. The CDR3 region has the DNA TGTGCCAGCAGTTCCTTCATCAAACTCCACCTAGCCAAAAACATTCAGTACTTC.

This chain links TRBV7-9 with TRBJ1-6, with D hard to call. This CDR3 region has 15 residues. Trimming took off 3 bases at V and 3 bases at J, with 9 bases between the two ends. Germline CDR1 SEHNR, CDR2 FQNEAQ (reference sequence). CDR3 sequence reads: CASSLAENYNSPLHF. The CDR3 DNA reads TGTGCCAGCAGCTTGGCAGAAAACTATAATTCACCCCTCCACTTT. Full variable domain (remainder filled in from reference TRBV7-9 and TRBJ1-6): DTGVSQNPRHKITKRGQNVTFRCDPISEHNRLYWYRQTLGQGPEFLTYFQNEAQLEKSRLLSDRFSAERPKGSFSTLEIQRTEQGDSAMYLCASSLAENYNSPLHFGNGTRLTVT.

The chain links TRBV12-3 or TRBV12-4 to TRBJ1-1; D is uncertain. Between the trimmed V and J ends, which lost 8 bases and 3 bases, there was a span of 13 bases. This CDR3 spans 13 amino acids. In nucleotides, the CDR3 is TGTGCCAGCCGTCCAGGCTGGGACACTGAAGCTTTCTTT. Translating gives CASRPGWDTEAFF.

In this sample, this clone turned up a few times. CDR3 sequence: CASSTTGPLYEQYF. CDR3 bases: TGTGCCAGTAGCACCACAGGGCCCCTCTACGAGCAGTACTTC. This chain uses TRBV19 with TRBJ2-7, with D maybe TRBD1 (6 bases). This CDR3 has 14 residues. Trimming stripped 6 bases from V and 3 bases from J, with 15 bases between. Germline loops: CDR1 LNHDA, CDR2 SQIVND (reference sequence).

This clone was seen only a few times. This sequence joins TRBV7-8 and TRBJ1-1; 7 positions match TRBD1. The CDR3 consists of 14 residues. Germline loops: CDR1 SGHVS, CDR2 FQNEAQ. Losses at the gene ends were 4 bases for V and 0 bases for J; bases not matched to a gene: 2. CDR3 sequence (DNA): TGTGCCAGCAGCTCGGGACAGCTGAACACTGAAGCTTTCTTT. This sequence encodes CASSSGQLNTEAFF.

The V call is TRBV7-3, the J call TRBJ1-2; 10 bases align to TRBD1. CDR1 SGHTA and CDR2 FQGTGA come from the germline V gene. There are 16 residues in the CDR3. Unmatched junction bases numbered 8, after V lost 3 bases and J lost 4 bases. As DNA, the CDR3 is TGTGCCAGCAGCTTGACAGGGGGCGCGATACCCTATGGCTACACCTTC. It encodes CASSLTGGAIPYGYTF.

This chain connects TRBV3-1 (or the pseudogene TRBV3-2) to TRBJ2-2; 10 nucleotides align to TRBD2. The germline CDR1 and CDR2 sequences are LGHDT and YNNKEL (reference sequence). Germline trimming cut 0 bases from V and 4 bases from J; bases unmatched to any gene: 5. This CDR3 contains 17 residues. Written as DNA, the CDR3 is TGTGCCAGCAGCCAAGATAGGCTAGCGGGAGTCACCGGGGAGCTGTTTTTT. Encoded protein: CASSQDRLAGVTGELFF.